Shown below are 6 T cell receptor beta chains from a single sample sequenced in a study of T cells in Graves' hyperthyroidism and ophthalmopathy. RNA transcripts gave rise to amplified TCR beta CDR3 regions. First-round RT-PCR of the TCR CDR3 relied on the HTBI primer set. TCRdb used MiXCR to reprocess the multiplex PCR reads, holding one entry per CDR3 protein. The table includes 550,000 to 600,000 distinct CDR3 sequences, approximately 15% detected once. Material: blood. These receptors were obtained from a woman younger than 35 with Graves' ophthalmopathy.

The V gene is TRBV30, the J gene TRBJ2-1, with 7 bases aligning to TRBD2. Germline V gene sequence: CDR1 GTSNPN, CDR2 SVGIG (reference sequence). With V trimmed by 1 base and J by 9 bases, 9 bases remained unmatched. This CDR3 has 14 amino acids. The CDR3 loop reads CAWSGLTSFREQFF. The DNA of the CDR3 is TGTGCCTGGAGTGGCCTGACTAGCTTTCGTGAGCAGTTCTTC.

At least ten counts were recorded for this clonotype. This chain uses TRBV6-1 with TRBJ2-1; D is uncertain. Germline CDR1 MNHNS, CDR2 SASEGT. CDR3 length: 15 residues. Trimming cost V 4 bases and J 8 bases, with 18 bases left between them. The CDR3 nucleotides read TGTGCCAGCAGTGCCCTTCCAAGGGCCCTCGATGAGCAGTTCTTC. Encoded protein: CASSALPRALDEQFF.

This clonotype appeared many times. The chain uses TRBV28 and TRBJ2-1; tentative D call: TRBD2 (7 bases). CDR3 size: 14 residues. CDR1 MDHEN and CDR2 SYDVKM come from the germline V gene. The V end was cut by 5 bases, the J end by 6 bases, with 14 bases between. Written as DNA, the CDR3 is TGTGCCAGCAGTAACTACAGGGAGGGCAATGAGCAGTTCTTC. This translates into CASSNYREGNEQFF.

This clonotype was counted at least ten times. CDR3 DNA sequence: TGTGCCAGCAGGGGACTTGTGGGACAGAACACTGAAGCTTTCTTT. Translation: CASRGLVGQNTEAFF. This rearrangement joins TRBV6-1 to TRBJ1-1; a weak D match, TRBD1 (6 bases). Germline CDR1 and CDR2: MNHNS and SASEGT. V was clipped by 6 bases and J by 1 base, with 15 bases between them. The CDR3 has 15 amino acids.

The chain combines TRBV24-1 with TRBJ2-3; D is ambiguous. The CDR3 spans 13 residues. Per germline, CDR1 KGHDR and CDR2 SFDVKD. V lost 2 bases, J lost 5 bases, and 7 bases lay in between. CDR3 DNA sequence: TGTGCCACCAGTGATTCGACCCGAGATACGCAGTATTTT. Its protein product is CATSDSTRDTQYF.

This clonotype has at least ten counts. The V call is TRBV2, the J call TRBJ2-2, with a weak D call TRBD2 (5 bases). Germline V gene sequence: CDR1 SNHLY, CDR2 FYNNEI. This CDR3 spans 15 amino acids. The V end was cut by 3 bases, the J end by 5 bases, with 13 bases between. The DNA for the CDR3 is TGTGCCAGCAGTGATTGGAGTGGGAGAACCGGGGAGCTGTTTTTT. Encoded protein: CASSDWSGRTGELFF.